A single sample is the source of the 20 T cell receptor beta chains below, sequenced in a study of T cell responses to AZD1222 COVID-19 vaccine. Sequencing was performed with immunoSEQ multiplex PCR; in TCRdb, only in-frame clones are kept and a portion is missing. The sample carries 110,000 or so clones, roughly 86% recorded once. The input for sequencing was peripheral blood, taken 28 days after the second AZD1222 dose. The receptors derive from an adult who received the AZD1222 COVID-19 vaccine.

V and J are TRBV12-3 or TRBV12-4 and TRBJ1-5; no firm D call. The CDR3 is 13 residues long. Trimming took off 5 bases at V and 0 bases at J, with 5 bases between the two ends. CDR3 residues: CASSDYSNQPQHF. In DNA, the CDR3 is TGTGCCAGCAGTGATTATAGCAATCAGCCCCAGCATTTT.

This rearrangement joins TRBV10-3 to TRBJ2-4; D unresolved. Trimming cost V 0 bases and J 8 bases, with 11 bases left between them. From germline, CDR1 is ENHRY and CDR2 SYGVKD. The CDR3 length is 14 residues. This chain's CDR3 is CAISESIAGHIQYF. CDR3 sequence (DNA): TGTGCCATCAGTGAGTCGATAGCCGGGCACATTCAGTACTTC.

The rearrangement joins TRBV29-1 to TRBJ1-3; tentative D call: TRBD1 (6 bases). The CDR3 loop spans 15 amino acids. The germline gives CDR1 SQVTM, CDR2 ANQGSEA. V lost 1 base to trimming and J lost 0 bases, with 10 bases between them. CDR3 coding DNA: TGCAGCGTTGAAGTGGGGGCCGCCTCTGGAAACACCATATATTTT. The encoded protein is CSVEVGAASGNTIYF. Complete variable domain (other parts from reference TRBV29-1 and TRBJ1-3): SAVISQKPSRDICQRGTSLTIQCQVDSQVTMMFWYRQQPGQSLTLIATANQGSEATYESGFVIDKFPISRPNLTFSTLTVSNMSPEDSSIYLCSVEVGAASGNTIYFGEGSWLTVV.

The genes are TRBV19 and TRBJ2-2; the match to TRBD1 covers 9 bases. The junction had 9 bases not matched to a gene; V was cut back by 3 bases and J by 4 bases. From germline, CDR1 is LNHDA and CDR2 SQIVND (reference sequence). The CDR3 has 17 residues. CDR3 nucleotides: TGTGCCAGTAGTATCGATCACAGGGGGCCGGCCACCGGGGAGCTGTTTTTT. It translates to CASSIDHRGPATGELFF. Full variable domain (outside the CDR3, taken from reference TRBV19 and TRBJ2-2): DGGITQSPKYLFRKEGQNVTLSCEQNLNHDAMYWYRQDPGQGLRLIYYSQIVNDFQKGDIAEGYSVSREKKESFPLTVTSAQKNPTAFYLCASSIDHRGPATGELFFGEGSRLTVL.

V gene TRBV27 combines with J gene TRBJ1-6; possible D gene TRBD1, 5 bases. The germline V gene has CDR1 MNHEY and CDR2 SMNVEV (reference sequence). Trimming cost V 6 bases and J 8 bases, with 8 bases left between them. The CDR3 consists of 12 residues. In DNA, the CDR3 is TGTGCCAGCAGACAGGAGGATTCACCCCTCCACTTT. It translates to CASRQEDSPLHF.

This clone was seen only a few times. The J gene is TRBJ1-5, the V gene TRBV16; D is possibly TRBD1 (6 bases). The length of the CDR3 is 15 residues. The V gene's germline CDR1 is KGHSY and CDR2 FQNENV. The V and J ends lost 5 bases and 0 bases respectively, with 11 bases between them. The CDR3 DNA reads TGTGCCAGCAGCAGGACAGATAATAGCAATCAGCCCCAGCATTTT. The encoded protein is CASSRTDNSNQPQHF.

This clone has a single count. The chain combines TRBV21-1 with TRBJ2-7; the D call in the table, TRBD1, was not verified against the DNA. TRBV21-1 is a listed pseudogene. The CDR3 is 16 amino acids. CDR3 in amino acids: CASSITPGTVTYEQYF. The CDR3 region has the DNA TGTGCCAGCAGCATTACCCCTGGGACAGTGACCTACGAGCAGTACTTC.

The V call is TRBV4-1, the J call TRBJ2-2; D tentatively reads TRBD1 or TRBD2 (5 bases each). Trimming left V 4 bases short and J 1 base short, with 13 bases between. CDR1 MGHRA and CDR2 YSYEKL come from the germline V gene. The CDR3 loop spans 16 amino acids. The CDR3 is CASSPQGARNTGELFF. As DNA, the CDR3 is TGCGCCAGCAGCCCGCAGGGAGCTCGGAACACCGGGGAGCTGTTTTTT.

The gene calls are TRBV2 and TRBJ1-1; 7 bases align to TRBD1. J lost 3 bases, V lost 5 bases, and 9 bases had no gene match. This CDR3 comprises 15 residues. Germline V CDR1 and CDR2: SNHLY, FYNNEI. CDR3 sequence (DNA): TGTGCCAGCAGTCCCTCGACAGGGAGGGACACTGAAGCTTTCTTT. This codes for CASSPSTGRDTEAFF.

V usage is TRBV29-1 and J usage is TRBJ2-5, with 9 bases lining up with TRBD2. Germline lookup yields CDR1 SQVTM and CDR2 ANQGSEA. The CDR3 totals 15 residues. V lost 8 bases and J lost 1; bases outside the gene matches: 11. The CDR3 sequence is CSTWGREGRQETQYF. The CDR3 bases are TGCAGCACCTGGGGGCGGGAGGGGCGCCAAGAGACCCAGTACTTC.

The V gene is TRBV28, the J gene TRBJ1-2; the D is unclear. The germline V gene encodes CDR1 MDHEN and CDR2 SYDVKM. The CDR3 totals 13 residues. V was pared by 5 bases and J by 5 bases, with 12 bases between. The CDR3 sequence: CASSPNAGYGYTF. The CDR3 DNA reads TGTGCCAGCAGTCCTAATGCGGGGTATGGCTACACCTTC.

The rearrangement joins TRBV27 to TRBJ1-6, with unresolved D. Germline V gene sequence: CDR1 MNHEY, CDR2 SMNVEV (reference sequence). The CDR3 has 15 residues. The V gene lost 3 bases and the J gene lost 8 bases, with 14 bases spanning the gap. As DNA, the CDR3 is TGTGCCAGCAGTTTTGGCTCGGAGAGGGATTCACCCCTCCACTTT. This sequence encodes CASSFGSERDSPLHF.

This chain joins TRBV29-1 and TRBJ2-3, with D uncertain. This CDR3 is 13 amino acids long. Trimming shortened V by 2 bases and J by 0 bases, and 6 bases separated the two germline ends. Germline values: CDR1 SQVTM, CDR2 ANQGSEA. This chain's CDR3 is CSVEMASTDTQYF. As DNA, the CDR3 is TGCAGCGTTGAAATGGCCAGCACAGATACGCAGTATTTT.

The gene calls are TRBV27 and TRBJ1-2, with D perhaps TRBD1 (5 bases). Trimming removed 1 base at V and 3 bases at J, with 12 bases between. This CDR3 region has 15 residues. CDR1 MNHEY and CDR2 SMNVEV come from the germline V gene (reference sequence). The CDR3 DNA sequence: TGTGCCAGCAGTTTATTGGGGACCCCTCACTATGGCTACACCTTC. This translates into CASSLLGTPHYGYTF.

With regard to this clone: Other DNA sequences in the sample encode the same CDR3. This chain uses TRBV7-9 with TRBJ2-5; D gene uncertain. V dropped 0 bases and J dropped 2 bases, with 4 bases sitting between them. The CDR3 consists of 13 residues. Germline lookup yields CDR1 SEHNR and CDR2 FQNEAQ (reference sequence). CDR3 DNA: TGTGCCAGCAGCTTAGCCAATCAAGAGACCCAGTACTTC. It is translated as CASSLANQETQYF.

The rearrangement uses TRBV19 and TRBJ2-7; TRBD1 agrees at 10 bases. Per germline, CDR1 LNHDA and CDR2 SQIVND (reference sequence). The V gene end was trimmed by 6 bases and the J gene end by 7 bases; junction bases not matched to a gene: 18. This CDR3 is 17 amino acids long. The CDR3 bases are TGTGCCAGTAGCACCCTGTTGCTTGGGGACAGGGGACGGGAGCAGTACTTC. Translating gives CASSTLLLGDRGREQYF.

Written as DNA, the CDR3 is TGTGCCAGCAGTTTATCGCAGGGTTTTAACACTGAAGCTTTCTTT. This translates into CASSLSQGFNTEAFF. V is TRBV28 and J is TRBJ1-1; D is possibly TRBD1 (5 bases). Trimming removed 1 base from V and 2 bases from J, with 11 bases in between. The CDR3 is 15 amino acids. CDR1 is MDHEN, CDR2 SYDVKM, per germline.

Here the CDR3 reads CASSLSGTNTGELFF. CDR3 DNA sequence: TGCGCCAGCAGCTTGAGCGGGACGAACACCGGGGAGCTGTTTTTT. The V and J genes are TRBV5-1 and TRBJ2-2; 7 bases match TRBD2. There are 15 residues in the CDR3. V dropped 1 base and J dropped 0; count of bases not matched to a gene: 0. Germline assignment: CDR1 SGHRS and CDR2 YFSETQ.

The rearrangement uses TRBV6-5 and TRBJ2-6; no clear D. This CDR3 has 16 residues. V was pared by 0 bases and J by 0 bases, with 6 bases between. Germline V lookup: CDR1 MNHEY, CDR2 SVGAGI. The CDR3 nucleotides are TGTGCCAGCAGTTACTCAAGACTCTCTGGGGCCAACGTCCTGACTTTC. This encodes CASSYSRLSGANVLTF.

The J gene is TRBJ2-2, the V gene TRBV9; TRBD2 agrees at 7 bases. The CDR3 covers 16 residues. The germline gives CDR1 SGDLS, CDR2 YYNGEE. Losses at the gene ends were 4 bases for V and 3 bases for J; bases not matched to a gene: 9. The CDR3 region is CASSLGLADDTGELFF. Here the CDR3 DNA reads TGTGCCAGCAGCTTGGGCCTAGCGGACGACACCGGGGAGCTGTTTTTT.